The 23 T cell receptor beta chains below all came from one sample that was sequenced in a study of cytomegalovirus exposure and HLA in healthy donors. A multiplex PCR was run with 60 Vbeta primers and 13 Jbeta primers. Clones were sequenced by immunoSEQ multiplex PCR, and TCRdb holds only the in-frame ones, with some missing. The sample lists around 74,000 clones, 70% to 85% seen once, with around 2.5% in the top ten. Source material: PBMCs. The origin of the receptors is a man younger than 40 in good health and CMV-seronegative.

V usage is TRBV5-1 and J usage is TRBJ1-5; D uncertain. The CDR3 runs to 16 residues. Germline values: CDR1 SGHRS, CDR2 YFSETQ. Trimming took off 5 bases at V and 0 bases at J, with 15 bases between the two ends. DNA of the CDR3: TGCGCCAGCAGACTTAGCCCGGTTTATAGCAATCAGCCCCAGCATTTT. It codes for CASRLSPVYSNQPQHF. Using reference TRBV5-1 and TRBJ1-5 for the parts outside the CDR3, the full variable domain is KAGVTQTPRYLIKTRGQQVTLSCSPISGHRSVSWYQQTPGQGLQFLFEYFSETQRNKGNFPGRFSGRQFSNSRSEMNVSTLELGDSALYLCASRLSPVYSNQPQHFGDGTRLSIL.

The chain links TRBV5-8 to TRBJ1-6; D remains ambiguous. This CDR3 is 11 amino acids long. Trimming removed 4 bases from V and 10 bases from J, with 6 bases in between. In germline, CDR1 is SGHTS, CDR2 YDEGEE. The chain's CDR3 is CASSELSPLHF. In DNA form, the CDR3 reads TGTGCCAGCAGCGAGTTGTCACCCCTCCACTTT.

The gene calls are TRBV4-1 and TRBJ2-3, with 7 bases matching TRBD1. Looked up from germline, CDR1 is MGHRA and CDR2 is YSYEKL. J lost 8 bases, V lost 4 bases, and 6 bases had no gene match. The CDR3 contains 13 residues. The CDR3 protein is CASSPRQGGTQYF. CDR3 bases: TGCGCCAGCAGCCCGCGACAGGGTGGTACGCAGTATTTT.

The V call is TRBV7-2, the J call TRBJ2-2; weak D call: TRBD2 (6 bases). Germline CDR1 reads SGHTA; CDR2 reads FQGNSA. V was cut by 3 bases and J by 6 bases, with 8 bases left in between. This CDR3 has 13 amino acids. The CDR3: CASSFGGAGELFF. CDR3 coding DNA: TGTGCCAGCAGCTTCGGAGGGGCCGGGGAGCTGTTTTTT.

This clone showed up just once. The V gene is TRBV7-8, the J gene TRBJ2-1, with D maybe TRBD1 (5 bases). This CDR3 spans 14 amino acids. In germline, CDR1 is SGHVS, CDR2 FQNEAQ. Trimming took off 0 bases at V and 4 bases at J, with 7 bases between the two ends. CDR3 in amino acids: CASSLAQGYNEQFF. CDR3 in DNA: TGTGCCAGCAGCTTAGCGCAGGGTTACAATGAGCAGTTCTTC.

V gene TRBV6-1 combines with J gene TRBJ1-6; no firm D call. Trimming pared 5 bases from V and 8 bases from J, leaving 10 bases between. The CDR3 contains 13 residues. Germline assignment: CDR1 MNHNS and CDR2 SASEGT. The CDR3 sequence: CASSPGSDSPLHF. As DNA, the CDR3 is TGTGCCAGCAGTCCGGGTTCGGATTCACCCCTCCACTTT.

The chain carries TRBV7-8 and TRBJ1-1; 8 bases agree with TRBD1. Trimming at V came to 3 bases and at J to 11 bases, leaving 5 bases not matched to a gene. Germline CDR1 SGHVS, CDR2 FQNEAQ. This CDR3 has 12 amino acids. Written as DNA, the CDR3 is TGTGCCAGCAGCTTTGACAGGGGAAGGGCTTTCTTT. This gives the protein CASSFDRGRAFF.

The rearrangement links TRBV27 to TRBJ1-5; tentatively, D is TRBD1 (5 bases). The CDR3 has 15 amino acids. Germline CDR1 and CDR2: MNHEY and SMNVEV (reference sequence). V lost 5 bases to trimming and J lost 7 bases, with 18 bases between them. CDR3 coding DNA: TGTGCCAGCAGTCAGGGTGCGGTTCTTGGGCAGCCCCAGCATTTT. It yields the protein CASSQGAVLGQPQHF.

The rearrangement links TRBV19 to TRBJ1-2; D is undetermined. V was trimmed by 6 bases and J by 4 bases, leaving 18 bases between them. The CDR3 loop spans 15 amino acids. Germline V gene data show CDR1 as LNHDA and CDR2 as SQIVND (reference sequence). For the CDR3, the DNA is TGTGCCAGTAGCCCACGGCTAGACGAGGGCTATGGCTACACCTTC. This sequence encodes CASSPRLDEGYGYTF. Complete variable domain (other parts from reference TRBV19 and TRBJ1-2): DGGITQSPKYLFRKEGQNVTLSCEQNLNHDAMYWYRQDPGQGLRLIYYSQIVNDFQKGDIAEGYSVSREKKESFPLTVTSAQKNPTAFYLCASSPRLDEGYGYTFGSGTRLTVV.

J is TRBJ2-7 and V is TRBV5-6; 10 bases map to TRBD1. Losses at the gene ends were 3 bases for V and 5 bases for J; bases not matched to a gene: 5. Per germline, CDR1 SGHDT and CDR2 YYEEEE. This CDR3 has 14 amino acids. The CDR3 bases are TGTGCCAGCAGCTGGGGGACAGGGGATCACGAGCAGTACTTC. It is translated as CASSWGTGDHEQYF.

The gene calls are TRBV18 and TRBJ2-5, with TRBD1 matching over 7 bases. Germline V gene sequence: CDR1 KGHSH, CDR2 LQKENI. V shed 1 base, J shed 3 bases, and the junction held 2 bases outside the gene matches. The CDR3 loop spans 14 amino acids. The CDR3 nucleotides read TGTGCCAGCTCACCACGACAGGGTGAAGAGACCCAGTACTTC. It translates to CASSPRQGEETQYF.

The chain joins TRBV28 to TRBJ2-1, with D hard to call. V lost 2 bases and J lost 2, with 4 bases in between. Germline CDR1 and CDR2: MDHEN and SYDVKM. The CDR3 covers 13 residues. CDR3 in amino acids: CASSLLPYNEQFF. DNA of the CDR3: TGTGCCAGCAGTTTACTTCCCTACAATGAGCAGTTCTTC. Complete variable domain (other parts from reference TRBV28 and TRBJ2-1): DVKVTQSSRYLVKRTGEKVFLECVQDMDHENMFWYRQDPGLGLRLIYFSYDVKMKEKGDIPEGYSVSREKKERFSLILESASTNQTSMYLCASSLLPYNEQFFGPGTRLTVL.

The gene calls are TRBV5-1 and TRBJ2-3; TRBD2 is a possible D gene (6 bases). Germline-derived CDR1 and CDR2 are SGHRS and YFSETQ. The CDR3 contains 14 residues. V lost 1 base to trimming and J lost 6 bases, with 12 bases between them. As DNA, the CDR3 is TGCGCCAGCAGCTTGTTGGGGGGTTCGGATACGCAGTATTTT. Its translation: CASSLLGGSDTQYF.

This clone was seen a few times. The chain links TRBV4-3 to TRBJ2-2; tentatively, D is TRBD1 (6 bases). This CDR3 has 12 amino acids. Germline V gives CDR1 LGHNA, CDR2 YSLEER. The V gene lost 8 bases and the J gene lost 5 bases, with 9 bases spanning the gap. DNA of the CDR3: TGCGCCAGCTCTAGGGGGACCGGGGAGCTGTTTTTT. Its protein product is CASSRGTGELFF.

The chain employs TRBV29-1 and TRBJ2-7; 7 bases line up with TRBD1. The junction had 7 bases not matched to a gene; V was cut back by 1 base and J by 4 bases. Germline CDR1 reads SQVTM; CDR2 reads ANQGSEA. The CDR3 is 14 amino acids. DNA for the CDR3: TGCAGCGTTGAAGGTTGGCAGGGGGATTACGAGCAGTACTTC. It specifies CSVEGWQGDYEQYF.

V gene TRBV2 combines with J gene TRBJ2-6; D gene unclear. The germline gives CDR1 SNHLY, CDR2 FYNNEI. The CDR3 length is 11 residues. With 8 bases removed from V and 3 bases from J, the gap between germline ends came to 2 bases. CDR3 in amino acids: CASYGANVLTF. As DNA, the CDR3 is TGTGCCAGCTATGGGGCCAACGTCCTGACTTTC.

V gene TRBV7-9 combines with J gene TRBJ2-3; 10 bases line up with TRBD1. Trimming at V came to 3 bases and at J to 4 bases, leaving 13 bases not matched to a gene. The CDR3 extends over 18 amino acids. The germline gives CDR1 SEHNR, CDR2 FQNEAQ (reference sequence). In DNA form, the CDR3 reads TGTGCCAGCAGCTTGGAGGACAGGGGGTGGTTACAGCCAGATACGCAGTATTTT. It translates to CASSLEDRGWLQPDTQYF.

The V call is TRBV5-6, the J call TRBJ2-7, with a tentative D call TRBD2 (6 bases). Trimming cost V 4 bases and J 7 bases, with 9 bases left between them. The V gene's germline CDR1 is SGHDT and CDR2 YYEEEE. This CDR3 is built from 11 residues. CDR3 DNA: TGTGCCAGCAGCCTCGGACTAGAGCAGTACTTC. Translation gives CASSLGLEQYF.

V and J are TRBV11-2 and TRBJ2-3, with 7 bases aligning to TRBD1. From germline, CDR1 is SGHAT and CDR2 FQNNGV. The junction had 10 bases not matched to a gene; V was cut back by 2 bases and J by 5 bases. The CDR3 sequence is 16 residues long. CDR3 DNA sequence: TGTGCCAGCAGCTTAACGAGGACAGGCGGTGGAGATACGCAGTATTTT. Its protein product is CASSLTRTGGGDTQYF.

The J gene is TRBJ2-5, the V gene TRBV27, with a tentative D call TRBD1 (6 bases). The J call is doubtful: the DNA matches TRBJ2-7 better. This CDR3 is built from 14 residues. The V gene's germline CDR1 is MNHEY and CDR2 SMNVEV (reference sequence). CDR3 nucleotide sequence: TGTGCCAGCAGTTTTACAGGGACCACCTACGAGCAGTACTTC. It codes for CASSFTGTTYEQYF.

By its share, this clone is medium-sized. The CDR3 DNA follows: TGTGCCAGCACGCGCCGGACAGGGGGCGACTCACGTGAGCAGTACTTC. This sequence encodes CASTRRTGGDSREQYF. The rearrangement links TRBV6-6 to TRBJ2-7; 11 bases match TRBD1. CDR3 size: 16 residues. The V gene's germline CDR1 is MNHNY and CDR2 SVGAGI (reference sequence). The trim removed 7 bases at V and 7 bases at J, leaving 15 bases unmatched.

Points on this clone: This sample also contains other DNA sequences that code for the same CDR3. The chain recombines TRBV6-5 with TRBJ2-3, with 8 bases that match TRBD1. Trimming cost V 6 bases and J 0 bases; bases outside gene matches: 2. Germline V gives CDR1 MNHEY, CDR2 SVGAGI. The CDR3 runs 14 residues. The CDR3: CASSRGHSTDTQYF. The CDR3 region has the DNA TGTGCCAGCAGCAGGGGGCACAGCACAGATACGCAGTATTTT.

The chain combines TRBV4-3 with TRBJ1-2; perhaps TRBD1 as D (5 bases). The germline CDR1 and CDR2 sequences are LGHNA and YSLEER. This CDR3 is 16 amino acids long. V lost 4 bases and J 8 bases, leaving 23 bases between the germline ends. The CDR3 protein is CASSRTLDMSREGYTF. The CDR3 nucleotides read TGCGCCAGCAGCCGTACTCTGGACATGTCGCGGGAAGGCTACACCTTC.